Each of the 27 T cell receptor beta chains below was sequenced from the same sample in a study of T cell changes during pregnancy in multiple sclerosis. Profiled with immunoSEQ multiplex PCR; TCRdb holds only in-frame clones, not every one. Of some 27,000 clones in the sample, approximately 91% were seen once. The sequences come from CD8+ T cells from peripheral blood mononuclear cells, collected before pregnancy. The receptors were sampled from a female donor with multiple sclerosis, enrolled in a pregnancy study.

The rearrangement joins TRBV19 to TRBJ2-1; 9 bases map to TRBD1. Unmatched junction bases numbered 6, after V lost 11 bases and J lost 4 bases. This CDR3 is 13 amino acids long. Germline loops: CDR1 LNHDA, CDR2 SQIVND (reference sequence). The CDR3 loop reads CAAMGQGYNEQFF. In DNA form, the CDR3 reads TGTGCCGCGATGGGACAGGGTTACAATGAGCAGTTCTTC.

The rearrangement uses TRBV5-1 and TRBJ2-5; 12 positions match TRBD1. The CDR3 totals 14 residues. Germline CDR1 is SGHRS and CDR2 is YFSETQ. The junction had 6 bases not matched to a gene; V was cut back by 4 bases and J by 8 bases. CDR3 in amino acids: CASSKGQGARTQYF. CDR3 nucleotide sequence: TGCGCCAGCAGCAAGGGACAGGGGGCGAGAACCCAGTACTTC.

The chain joins TRBV6-5 to TRBJ2-7; perhaps TRBD1 as D (5 bases). CDR1 MNHEY and CDR2 SVGAGI come from the germline V gene. V gave up 8 bases and J gave up 1 base, with 15 bases separating them. This CDR3 spans 14 amino acids. The CDR3 sequence is CASRGHMMSYEQYF. CDR3 coding DNA: TGTGCCAGCCGCGGACATATGATGTCCTACGAGCAGTACTTC.

The chain joins TRBV13 to TRBJ2-2, with 8 bases matching TRBD1. The length of the CDR3 is 16 residues. The ends lost 2 bases at V and 0 bases at J; junction bases unmatched: 2. CDR1 is PRHDT, CDR2 FYEKMQ, per germline (reference sequence). This CDR3 reads CASSLKGQANTGELFF. For the CDR3, the DNA is TGTGCCAGCAGCTTAAAGGGACAGGCGAACACCGGGGAGCTGTTTTTT. Filled out from reference TRBV13 and TRBJ2-2, the complete variable domain reads AAGVIQSPRHLIKEKRETATLKCYPIPRHDTVYWYQQGPGQDPQFLISFYEKMQSDKGSIPDRFSAQQFSDYHSELNMSSLELGDSALYFCASSLKGQANTGELFFGEGSRLTVL.

This sequence joins TRBV5-6 and TRBJ1-1; 8 nucleotides agree with TRBD1. Germline CDR1 SGHDT, CDR2 YYEEEE. The ends lost 2 bases at V and 9 bases at J; junction bases unmatched: 6. The CDR3 loop spans 13 amino acids. CDR3 region: CASSLMTGEKAFF. The CDR3 nucleotides are TGTGCCAGCAGCTTAATGACAGGGGAAAAAGCTTTCTTT.

V usage is TRBV27 and J usage is TRBJ1-2; 8 bases agree with TRBD1. The ends lost 5 bases at V and 5 bases at J; junction bases unmatched: 13. This CDR3 contains 16 residues. Germline CDR1 is MNHEY and CDR2 is SMNVEV (reference sequence). The CDR3 coding sequence is TGTGCCAGCAGTCCCGTAGAAGGACAGGGAGGATATGGCTACACCTTC. This sequence encodes CASSPVEGQGGYGYTF.

The chain joins TRBV6-5 to TRBJ2-5; D remains ambiguous. V was trimmed by 2 bases and J by 4 bases, leaving 8 bases between them. Germline CDR1 and CDR2: MNHEY and SVGAGI. This CDR3 is 13 amino acids long. CDR3 protein: CASSYTTSETQYF. For the CDR3, the DNA is TGTGCCAGCAGTTACACAACATCAGAGACCCAGTACTTC.

CDR3 nucleotides: TGTGCCTCCCGGGGGGCCCTCAATGAGCAGTTCTTC. Its translation is CASRGALNEQFF. V and J are TRBV2 and TRBJ2-1, with D tentatively TRBD2 (7 bases). This CDR3 has 12 amino acids. Per the germline V gene, CDR1 is SNHLY and CDR2 is FYNNEI. Deletions cut 11 bases from V and 6 bases from J, with 14 bases between.

The chain combines TRBV5-1 with TRBJ2-1; 15 bases align to TRBD2. The CDR3 loop spans 21 amino acids. V lost 7 bases, J lost 0 bases, and 17 bases stayed unmatched. Per the germline V gene, CDR1 is SGHRS and CDR2 is YFSETQ. The CDR3 DNA reads TGCGCCAGCTCACAAATCCCGGGACTAGCGGGGGGTACTAGCTCCTACAATGAGCAGTTCTTC. This sequence encodes CASSQIPGLAGGTSSYNEQFF.

The chain recombines TRBV28 with TRBJ2-7, with D possibly TRBD2 on 6 matching bases. With 7 bases removed from V and 2 bases from J, the gap between germline ends came to 15 bases. The germline gives CDR1 MDHEN, CDR2 SYDVKM. The CDR3 totals 14 residues. CDR3 in amino acids: CASTQGGDPYEQYF. The CDR3 DNA is TGTGCCAGCACCCAGGGAGGAGATCCCTACGAGCAGTACTTC.

The chain links TRBV6-4 to TRBJ1-2; tentative D call: TRBD1 (6 bases). Germline CDR1 reads MRHNA; CDR2 reads SNTAGT. The CDR3 runs to 16 residues. With 2 bases removed from V and 6 bases from J, the gap between germline ends came to 19 bases. CDR3 sequence: CASSDRRVGAEDGYTF. The CDR3 region has the DNA TGTGCCAGCAGTGACCGTAGGGTGGGGGCGGAGGATGGCTACACCTTC.

J is TRBJ1-3 and V is TRBV4-3; D gene ambiguous. This CDR3 has 15 amino acids. In germline, CDR1 is LGHNA, CDR2 YSLEER. V was shortened by 0 bases and J by 0 bases, with 6 bases between the two germline ends. The CDR3 spells CASSQETGSGNTIYF. CDR3 bases: TGCGCCAGCAGCCAAGAAACCGGCTCTGGAAACACCATATATTTT.

V usage is TRBV4-3 and J usage is TRBJ2-1, with 7 bases matching TRBD1. The CDR3 is 16 residues long. The V gene's germline CDR1 is LGHNA and CDR2 YSLEER. The trim removed 0 bases at V and 2 bases at J, leaving 4 bases unmatched. CDR3 DNA sequence: TGCGCCAGCAGCCAAGACACAGGGGAGCCCTACAATGAGCAGTTCTTC. This gives the protein CASSQDTGEPYNEQFF.

The chain couples TRBV5-6 to TRBJ1-3; D is undetermined. The V end lost 0 bases, the J end lost 4 bases, and 14 bases lay between the germline ends. Germline V lookup: CDR1 SGHDT, CDR2 YYEEEE. The CDR3 is made up of 16 amino acids. The chain's CDR3 is CASSLDAEMLGNTIYF. The CDR3 nucleotides are TGTGCCAGCAGCTTGGATGCAGAAATGCTCGGAAACACCATATATTTT.

This clone occurred once. This rearrangement joins TRBV18 to TRBJ2-1; the match to TRBD2 covers 10 bases. There are 16 residues in the CDR3. V was clipped by 3 bases and J by 4 bases; unmatched bases: 6. The germline CDR1 and CDR2 sequences are KGHSH and LQKENI. Here the CDR3 DNA reads TGTGCCAGCTCACCCACTCCTAGCGGGGGATACAATGAGCAGTTCTTC. Translating gives CASSPTPSGGYNEQFF.

V gene TRBV9 combines with J gene TRBJ1-1; no reliable D call. Germline CDR1 and CDR2: SGDLS and YYNGEE. The CDR3 sequence is 15 residues long. The V and J ends lost 0 bases and 0 bases respectively, with 9 bases between them. CDR3 sequence (DNA): TGTGCCAGCAGCGTAGCCCCAGGAATGAACACTGAAGCTTTCTTT. It specifies CASSVAPGMNTEAFF.

The chain joins TRBV4-2 to TRBJ2-7; 7 nucleotides agree with TRBD2. The V segment lost 2 bases and the J segment 2 bases; nucleotides outside the gene matches: 6. The CDR3 spans 15 residues. Germline-derived CDR1 and CDR2 are LGHNA and YNFKEQ. For the CDR3, the DNA is TGTGCCAGCAGCCAACGGACTAGTTCAGCCTACGAGCAGTACTTC. Amino acids: CASSQRTSSAYEQYF.

This rearrangement joins TRBV5-4 to TRBJ2-7, with D perhaps matching TRBD1 (6 bases). Trimming shortened V by 4 bases and J by 3 bases, and 23 bases separated the two germline ends. The CDR3 totals 17 residues. CDR1 and CDR2 (germline): SGHNT, YYREEE (reference sequence). The CDR3 loop reads CASSLGNMGRGYYEQYF. CDR3 bases: TGTGCCAGCAGCCTAGGGAATATGGGTAGGGGGTACTACGAGCAGTACTTC.

The chain has TRBV13 and TRBJ2-7, with 7 bases fitting TRBD1. The CDR3 has 17 amino acids. Germline CDR1 is PRHDT and CDR2 is FYEKMQ (reference sequence). Trimming took 4 bases from V and 3 from J; bases not matched to a gene: 15. Here the CDR3 reads CASSSIATGEAFYEQYF. In DNA form, the CDR3 reads TGTGCCAGCAGCTCGATCGCTACAGGGGAAGCCTTCTACGAGCAGTACTTC.

The V call is TRBV6-1, the J call TRBJ2-7; the match to TRBD2 covers 9 bases. The V gene end was trimmed by 2 bases and the J gene end by 5 bases; junction bases not matched to a gene: 7. This CDR3 has 15 amino acids. CDR1 is MNHNS and CDR2 is SASEGT in the germline V gene. The CDR3 DNA follows: TGTGCCAGCAGTGAATCCGCGGGGGGGCCTCACGAGCAGTACTTC. Protein product: CASSESAGGPHEQYF.

The J gene is TRBJ2-1, the V gene TRBV5-1; 7 nucleotides line up with TRBD1. Germline V gene lookup returns CDR1 SGHRS and CDR2 YFSETQ. V shed 3 bases, J shed 2 bases, and the junction held 8 bases outside the gene matches. This CDR3 spans 16 amino acids. The CDR3 sequence: CASSSYRGPTYNEQFF. In DNA form, the CDR3 reads TGCGCCAGCAGCTCCTACAGGGGCCCCACCTACAATGAGCAGTTCTTC.

This clone was seen once. The chain carries TRBV6-6 and TRBJ2-3, with 9 bases fitting TRBD1. The CDR3 sequence is 15 residues long. CDR1 is MNHNY and CDR2 is SVGAGI in the germline V gene (reference sequence). The V segment lost 2 bases and the J segment 3 bases; nucleotides outside the gene matches: 3. CDR3 protein: CASSYVQGATDTQYF. CDR3 coding DNA: TGTGCCAGCAGTTACGTACAGGGGGCGACAGATACGCAGTATTTT.

The V call is TRBV27, the J call TRBJ2-7; a possible D gene is TRBD2 (5 bases). Trimming pared 5 bases from V and 4 bases from J, leaving 15 bases between. Germline assignment: CDR1 MNHEY and CDR2 SMNVEV (reference sequence). The CDR3 consists of 14 residues. The CDR3 coding sequence is TGTGCCAGCAGTCCAGACTACTCCTTTTACGAGCAGTACTTC. Translation gives CASSPDYSFYEQYF.

In nucleotides, the CDR3 is TGTGCCAGCAGTGACGACGAGGTCACAGATACGCAGTATTTT. Its protein product is CASSDDEVTDTQYF. The genes are TRBV6-4 and TRBJ2-3; no firm D call. Germline values: CDR1 MRHNA, CDR2 SNTAGT. The CDR3 totals 14 residues. V lost 2 bases and J lost 2, with 8 bases in between.

V is TRBV13 and J is TRBJ2-7; possible D gene TRBD1, 5 bases. The V gene lost 2 bases and the J gene lost 4 bases, with 6 bases spanning the gap. Germline assignment: CDR1 PRHDT and CDR2 FYEKMQ (reference sequence). The CDR3 has 12 residues. Here the CDR3 reads CASSLPGYEQYF. CDR3 nucleotide sequence: TGTGCCAGCAGCTTACCAGGGTACGAGCAGTACTTC. Full variable domain (outside the CDR3, taken from reference TRBV13 and TRBJ2-7): AAGVIQSPRHLIKEKRETATLKCYPIPRHDTVYWYQQGPGQDPQFLISFYEKMQSDKGSIPDRFSAQQFSDYHSELNMSSLELGDSALYFCASSLPGYEQYFGPGTRLTVT.

This chain links TRBV6-1 with TRBJ2-2, with D perhaps TRBD1 (7 bases). The length of the CDR3 is 15 residues. Trimming cost V 8 bases and J 3 bases, with 16 bases left between them. Germline V gene data show CDR1 as MNHNS and CDR2 as SASEGT. The CDR3 nucleotides are TGTGCCAGCCCACTAGGGGGGACAGACACCGGGGAGCTGTTTTTT. Protein product: CASPLGGTDTGELFF.

The chain uses TRBV10-3 and TRBJ1-5; possible D gene TRBD1, 6 bases. CDR1 and CDR2 from the germline V gene are ENHRY and SYGVKD. The ends were cut back, 2 bases at V and 5 bases at J, with 7 bases in the middle. The CDR3 is 13 residues long. The CDR3 reads CAISEPGDQPQHF. CDR3 sequence (DNA): TGTGCCATCAGTGAGCCAGGGGATCAGCCCCAGCATTTT.